These T cell receptor beta chains were read from a single sample in a study of blood T cell repertoires in COVID-19. Profiling relied on immunoSEQ multiplex PCR, and the TCRdb table lists in-frame clones only, not all of them. The sample records 200,000 to 250,000 clones, around four fifths being singletons. The source material was peripheral blood. These receptors originate from a man younger than 45 with active or convalescent COVID-19. CDR3s include the opening cysteine and the closing phenylalanine or tryptophan. The D gene is left open where the match is weak. Expanded clones are given a class, and other clones once, few, many or no size at all.

v_gene	abundance	j_gene	d_gene	CDR3aa	CDR3nt
TRBV28	.	TRBJ2-3	.	CASRLGGSGSTDTQYF	TGTGCCAGCAGGTTAGGAGGGTCCGGCAGCACAGATACGCAGTATTTT
TRBV7-9	.	TRBJ2-3	TRBD1	CASSDRGGLADTQYF	TGTGCCAGCAGCGACAGGGGGGGCCTCGCAGATACGCAGTATTTT
TRBV28	.	TRBJ1-3	.	CASSRGGSGNTIYF	TGTGCCAGCAGCCGAGGGGGCTCTGGAAACACCATATATTTT
TRBV3-1/TRBV3-2	.	TRBJ2-5	TRBD1	CASSSDREWTGAQYF	TGTGCCAGCAGCTCGGACAGGGAATGGACGGGGGCCCAGTACTTC
TRBV6-6	.	TRBJ2-5	.	CASRDSGSQETQYF	TGTGCCAGCAGGGATAGCGGTTCGCAAGAGACCCAGTACTTC
TRBV15	.	TRBJ2-1	TRBD2	CATVPSGINEQFF	TGTGCCACGGTACCTAGCGGGATCAATGAGCAGTTCTTC
TRBV5-1	.	TRBJ2-1	.	CASSRWAGVTTYNEQFF	TGCGCCAGCAGCCGGTGGGCGGGCGTAACCACCTACAATGAGCAGTTCTTC
TRBV11-2	.	TRBJ2-7	.	CASSLVSGGASYEQYF	TGTGCCAGCAGCTTAGTCAGTGGCGGGGCCTCCTACGAGCAGTACTTC
TRBV7-2	.	TRBJ2-7	TRBD1	CASSLTGPTYEQYF	TGTGCCAGCAGCTTGACAGGGCCTACCTACGAGCAGTACTTC
TRBV5-5	.	TRBJ2-1	TRBD2	CASSTSSGGAAEQFF	TGTGCCAGCAGCACTTCTAGCGGGGGGGCCGCTGAGCAGTTCTTC
TRBV6-5	.	TRBJ2-1	TRBD2	CASRRTSGNYNEQFF	TGTGCCAGCAGGCGTACTAGCGGGAACTACAATGAGCAGTTCTTC
TRBV11-2	.	TRBJ1-2	TRBD1	CASRTGTGANYGYTF	TGTGCCAGCAGAACAGGGACAGGGGCGAACTATGGCTACACCTTC
TRBV6-5	many	TRBJ2-7	TRBD1	CASRPGTGGEQYF	TGTGCCAGCAGACCGGGAACAGGGGGCGAGCAGTACTTC
TRBV18	.	TRBJ2-1	.	CATSRDSLGNEQFF	TGTGCCACCTCAAGGGACTCCCTGGGCAATGAGCAGTTCTTC
TRBV4-2	once	TRBJ1-5	.	CASSPTGEDSNQPQHF	TGTGCCAGCAGCCCGACGGGTGAAGATAGCAATCAGCCCCAGCATTTT
TRBV19	.	TRBJ2-1	TRBD2	CATRHWSSGKYNEQFF	TGTGCCACTCGACACTGGAGTAGCGGGAAGTACAATGAGCAGTTCTTC
TRBV29-1	.	TRBJ1-3	.	CSVDPGVSGNTIYF	TGCAGCGTTGATCCAGGCGTCTCTGGAAACACCATATATTTT
TRBV30	.	TRBJ1-5	TRBD1	CAWSVPYSGTGGKYSNQPQHF	TGTGCCTGGAGTGTCCCCTATTCCGGGACAGGGGGGAAATATAGCAATCAGCCCCAGCATTTT
TRBV7-9	.	TRBJ2-1	.	CASSLGQPQGQFF	TGTGCCAGCAGCCTGGGACAACCTCAGGGGCAGTTCTTC
TRBV2	.	TRBJ2-7	.	CASRPGSSHYEQYF	TGTGCCAGCAGACCGGGATCGTCCCACTACGAGCAGTACTTC
TRBV10-3	.	TRBJ2-5	.	CAISERGETQYF	TGTGCCATCAGTGAGCGAGGAGAGACCCAGTACTTC
TRBV18	few	TRBJ1-1	.	CASSPDRVNTEAFF	TGTGCCAGCTCACCAGACAGAGTGAACACTGAAGCTTTCTTT
TRBV4-3	.	TRBJ2-3	TRBD2	CASSQGPGLAGDTQYF	TGCGCCAGCAGCCAAGGGCCGGGACTAGCGGGAGATACGCAGTATTTT
TRBV15	.	TRBJ1-5	.	CATSREGVRGRAQHF	TGTGCCACCAGCAGAGAGGGGGTTAGAGGGAGGGCCCAGCATTTT
TRBV4-3	.	TRBJ2-7	.	CASSLGRGLSYEQYF	TGCGCCAGCAGCCTGGGGCGGGGGCTGTCCTACGAGCAGTACTTC
TRBV11-2	many	TRBJ1-1	.	CASSFLEQNTEAFF	TGTGCCAGCAGCTTCCTAGAGCAGAACACTGAAGCTTTCTTT
TRBV6-5	.	TRBJ1-5	TRBD1	CASSYRQGWQPQHF	TGTGCCAGCAGTTACCGACAGGGATGGCAGCCCCAGCATTTT
TRBV7-2	.	TRBJ2-5	TRBD1	CASSFSSGGETQYF	TGTGCCAGCAGCTTTAGCTCAGGGGGCGAGACCCAGTACTTC
TRBV7-2	.	TRBJ2-1	.	CASSLDRRSQFF	TGTGCCAGCAGCTTAGACAGAAGATCGCAGTTCTTC
TRBV5-1	.	TRBJ2-1	TRBD2	CASSITSGALLKNEQFF	TGCGCCAGCAGCATCACTAGCGGGGCCCTTTTGAAAAATGAGCAGTTCTTC
TRBV6-5	.	TRBJ2-6	.	CASSYGQGSGANVLTF	TGTGCCAGCAGTTACGGGCAGGGTTCTGGGGCCAACGTCCTGACTTTC
TRBV28	.	TRBJ2-5	.	CASSFFLGGGQKETQYF	TGTGCCAGCAGTTTCTTCTTAGGGGGGGGCCAAAAAGAGACCCAGTACTTC
TRBV28	.	TRBJ1-1	TRBD1	CASSLSDRGWTEAFF	TGTGCCAGCAGTTTATCAGACAGGGGCTGGACTGAAGCTTTCTTT
TRBV29-1	few	TRBJ1-2	.	CSVDIAYGYTF	TGCAGCGTTGATATAGCGTATGGCTACACCTTC
TRBV20-1	.	TRBJ2-7	TRBD2	CSASLAGGYEQYF	TGCAGTGCTAGTCTAGCGGGAGGATACGAGCAGTACTTC